Presented here are 9 T cell receptor beta chains from one specimen sequenced in a study of sequential checkpoint blockade in melanoma. The table came from immunoSEQ multiplex PCR; TCRdb's copy has only in-frame clones and leaves some out. Here the sample spans 35,000 to 40,000 clones, approximately 90% being singletons. Treatment reported: randomized to nivolumab then ipilimumab (arm A) or the reverse (arm B). Sample: CD8+ T cells sorted from blood (inferred from file names), taken from a patient given nivolumab and ipilimumab in sequence. The receptors derive from a human donor with melanoma.

This rearrangement joins TRBV21-1 to TRBJ1-2; the DNA was not used to check the table's D call, TRBD1. TRBV21-1 is an annotated pseudogene. CDR3 length: 13 residues. The CDR3 bases are TGTGCCAGCAGCAAAGGGTGGGCCTATGGCTACACCTTC. Protein product: CASSKGWAYGYTF.

The genes are TRBV30 and TRBJ1-2; TRBD1 agrees at 7 bases. The V gene's germline CDR1 is GTSNPN and CDR2 SVGIG (reference sequence). This CDR3 is built from 13 residues. With 2 bases clipped from V and 4 bases from J, the junction kept 4 bases outside the gene matches. The CDR3 DNA reads as TGTGCCTGGAGTCTGGGACAGATCTATGGCTACACCTTC. It is translated as CAWSLGQIYGYTF.

The rearrangement joins TRBV11-2 to TRBJ2-7; 10 bases map to TRBD1. With 7 bases clipped from V and 4 bases from J, the junction kept 4 bases outside the gene matches. The germline V gene encodes CDR1 SGHAT and CDR2 FQNNGV. This CDR3 comprises 13 residues. The CDR3 sequence is CASTRTGGYEQYF. The CDR3 DNA reads TGTGCCAGCACCAGGACAGGGGGTTACGAGCAGTACTTC.

The V call is TRBV9, the J call TRBJ2-5; 10 nucleotides line up with TRBD2. Gene TRBJ2-7 matches the end of the DNA better, so the J call may be wrong. The CDR3 extends over 15 amino acids. Germline V gives CDR1 SGDLS, CDR2 YYNGEE. The CDR3 DNA is TGTGCCAGCAGCGTAGGGACTAGCGGCGCCTACGAGCAGTACTTC. Amino acid sequence: CASSVGTSGAYEQYF.

The V and J genes are TRBV27 and TRBJ1-5; D gene uncertain. Trimming shortened V by 9 bases and J by 9 bases, and 12 bases separated the two germline ends. Germline values: CDR1 MNHEY, CDR2 SMNVEV (reference sequence). This CDR3 comprises 11 residues. CDR3: CASGPRWPQHF. CDR3 sequence (DNA): TGTGCCAGTGGCCCGAGGTGGCCCCAGCATTTT.

V is TRBV12-5 and J is TRBJ1-1; TRBD1 is a possible D gene (6 bases). The CDR3 loop spans 13 amino acids. Germline values: CDR1 LGHNT, CDR2 FRNRAP. V shed 8 bases and J shed 5 bases, with 15 bases lying between them. CDR3 in DNA: TGTGCTAGTCAGGGGCCGGTCGGTACTGAAGCTTTCTTT. Amino acid sequence: CASQGPVGTEAFF.

This clone was picked up one time. The chain joins TRBV27 to TRBJ2-5; a weak D match, TRBD2 (5 bases). V lost 2 bases, J lost 5 bases, and 15 bases lay in between. The CDR3 spans 15 residues. The germline V gene has CDR1 MNHEY and CDR2 SMNVEV (reference sequence). In DNA, the CDR3 is TGTGCCAGCAGTTTAAGCGGTCCTAGCCCGGAGACCCAGTACTTC. Its translation is CASSLSGPSPETQYF.

The chain carries TRBV27 and TRBJ1-5; 7 bases map to TRBD1. The J segment lost 1 base and the V segment lost 5 bases, leaving 2 bases of the junction unmatched. CDR1 and CDR2 from the germline V gene are MNHEY and SMNVEV (reference sequence). The CDR3 is made up of 14 amino acids. CDR3 protein: CASSLQGSNQPQHF. CDR3 in DNA: TGTGCCAGCAGTCTACAGGGGAGCAATCAGCCCCAGCATTTT.

The chain recombines TRBV5-5 with TRBJ2-7, with TRBD2 matching 10 bases. Trimming cost V 3 bases and J 1 base; bases outside gene matches: 7. This CDR3 spans 16 amino acids. Germline V gives CDR1 SGHKS, CDR2 YYEKEE (reference sequence). CDR3 amino acids: CASSSPRGLASYEQYF. The CDR3 nucleotides read TGTGCCAGCAGCTCCCCGAGGGGACTAGCGTCCTACGAGCAGTACTTC.